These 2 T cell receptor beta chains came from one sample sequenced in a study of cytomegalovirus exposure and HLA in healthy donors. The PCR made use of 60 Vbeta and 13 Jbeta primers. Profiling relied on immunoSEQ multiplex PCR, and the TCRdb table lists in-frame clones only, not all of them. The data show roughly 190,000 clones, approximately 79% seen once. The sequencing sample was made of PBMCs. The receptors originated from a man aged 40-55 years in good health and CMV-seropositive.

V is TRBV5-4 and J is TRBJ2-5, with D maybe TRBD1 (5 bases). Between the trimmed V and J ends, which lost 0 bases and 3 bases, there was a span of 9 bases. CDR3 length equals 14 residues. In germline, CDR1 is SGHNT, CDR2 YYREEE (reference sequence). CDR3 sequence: CASSLGSDKETQYF. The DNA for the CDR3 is TGTGCCAGCAGCTTGGGTTCGGACAAAGAGACCCAGTACTTC.

CDR3 loop: CASSGLAGGPEKTQYF. The CDR3 coding sequence is TGTGCCAGCAGCGGTCTAGCGGGGGGGCCGGAGAAGACCCAGTACTTC. This chain joins TRBV7-8 and TRBJ2-5; 12 nucleotides agree with TRBD2. The germline V gene encodes CDR1 SGHVS and CDR2 FQNEAQ. The ends lost 5 bases at V and 6 bases at J; junction bases unmatched: 10. The CDR3 extends over 16 amino acids.